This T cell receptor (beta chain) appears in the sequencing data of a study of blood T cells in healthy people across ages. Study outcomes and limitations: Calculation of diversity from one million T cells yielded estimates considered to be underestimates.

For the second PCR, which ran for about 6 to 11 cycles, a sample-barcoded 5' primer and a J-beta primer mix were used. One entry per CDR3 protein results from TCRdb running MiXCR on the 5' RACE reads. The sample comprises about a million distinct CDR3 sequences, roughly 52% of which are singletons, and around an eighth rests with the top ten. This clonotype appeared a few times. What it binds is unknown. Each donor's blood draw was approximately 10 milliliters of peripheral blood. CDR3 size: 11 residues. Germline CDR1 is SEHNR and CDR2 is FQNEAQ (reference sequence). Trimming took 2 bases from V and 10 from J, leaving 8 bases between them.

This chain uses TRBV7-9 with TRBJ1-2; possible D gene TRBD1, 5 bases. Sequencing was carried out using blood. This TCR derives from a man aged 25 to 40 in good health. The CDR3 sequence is CASSLQGPYTF. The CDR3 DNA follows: TGTGCCAGCAGCTTACAGGGACCCTACACCTTC.